This TCR beta chain was obtained from a study of OX40 agonist ivuxolimab in advanced cancers. Produced via immunoSEQ multiplex PCR; TCRdb's table is partial and in-frame only. The data show about 32,000 clones, roughly 84% seen once. Study-wide findings and caveats: There were, on average, more expanded clones in CD8+ T cells than in CD4+. Some of the nonresponding patients also showed low levels of normalized T-cell clonal expansion. Researchers did not establish what antigens the expanded peripheral T cells target.

This CDR3 comprises 14 residues. The ends were cut back, 5 bases at V and 2 bases at J, with 13 bases in the middle. CDR1 SGHTA and CDR2 FQGNSA come from the germline V gene. On this clone itself: Its antigen is unidentified.

The chain is built from TRBV7-2 and TRBJ2-7, with D possibly matching TRBD1 (5 bases). Specimen: CD4+ or CD8+ T cells sorted from blood, collected in a trial of the OX40 agonist ivuxolimab. The sequence derives from an adult with an advanced solid tumor such as melanoma, head and neck, liver or kidney cancer. The CDR3: CASSPGQNTYEQYF. In nucleotides, the CDR3 is TGTGCCAGCAGCCCCGGACAAAATACCTACGAGCAGTACTTC.